Listed below are T cell receptor beta chains from one sample, sequenced in a study of beta chain features in type 1 diabetes. Some clones are missing from TCRdb's copy, which holds only in-frame ones; the method was immunoSEQ multiplex PCR. The sample includes 310,000 or so clones, less than 9.5% of them seen just once. What was sequenced was central memory CD4+ T cells from blood. The origin of the receptors is a woman under 30 in good health. CDR3s include the opening cysteine and the closing phenylalanine or tryptophan. Fields, in order: clone size, J gene, V gene, D gene, CDR3 protein, CDR3 DNA. D genes are given only for firm matches. Clone size, where shown, is once, few, many, or a class for clones that have expanded.

clone size: few; J gene: TRBJ2-6; V gene: TRBV4-3; D gene: -; CDR3 protein: CASSHRWDRYSGANVLTF; CDR3 DNA: TGCGCCAGCAGCCATCGGTGGGATCGTTATTCTGGGGCCAACGTCCTGACTTTC
clone size: -; J gene: TRBJ1-5; V gene: TRBV4-3; D gene: -; CDR3 protein: CASSQVRDSNQPQHF; CDR3 DNA: TGCGCCAGCAGCCAAGTGCGTGATAGCAATCAGCCCCAGCATTTT
clone size: -; J gene: TRBJ2-1; V gene: TRBV19; D gene: -; CDR3 protein: CASSPVLPTGNEQFF; CDR3 DNA: TGTGCCAGTAGTCCGGTCTTGCCTACGGGGAATGAGCAGTTCTTC
clone size: few; J gene: TRBJ2-7; V gene: TRBV27; D gene: -; CDR3 protein: CASSWKSSYEQYF; CDR3 DNA: TGTGCCAGCAGTTGGAAGAGCTCCTACGAGCAGTACTTC
clone size: few; J gene: TRBJ2-3; V gene: TRBV11-1; D gene: -; CDR3 protein: CASSLGSVSTDTQYF; CDR3 DNA: TGTGCCAGCAGCTTAGGGTCGGTAAGCACAGATACGCAGTATTTT
clone size: -; J gene: TRBJ2-1; V gene: TRBV4-3; D gene: -; CDR3 protein: CASSLRATLSDEQFF; CDR3 DNA: TGCGCCAGCAGCCTACGGGCCACCCTATCAGATGAGCAGTTCTTC
clone size: -; J gene: TRBJ2-5; V gene: TRBV5-1; D gene: TRBD1; CDR3 protein: CASSAHRDSQETQYF; CDR3 DNA: TGCGCCAGCAGCGCACACCGGGACAGTCAAGAGACCCAGTACTTC
clone size: -; J gene: TRBJ2-2; V gene: TRBV10-3; D gene: -; CDR3 protein: CAINRGIGTGELFF; CDR3 DNA: TGTGCCATCAATCGCGGGATTGGTACCGGGGAGCTGTTTTTT
clone size: few; J gene: TRBJ2-3; V gene: TRBV29-1; D gene: TRBD2; CDR3 protein: CSVLGLAGGSDTQYF; CDR3 DNA: TGCAGCGTCTTGGGTCTAGCGGGAGGTTCAGATACGCAGTATTTT
clone size: -; J gene: TRBJ1-4; V gene: TRBV5-6; D gene: -; CDR3 protein: CVSSLVGDWGEKLFF; CDR3 DNA: TGTGTCAGCAGCTTGGTAGGGGATTGGGGTGAAAAACTGTTTTTT
clone size: -; J gene: TRBJ2-5; V gene: TRBV11-2; D gene: -; CDR3 protein: CASSLGYQETQYF; CDR3 DNA: TGTGCCAGCAGTCTAGGGTACCAAGAGACCCAGTACTTC
clone size: -; J gene: TRBJ2-7; V gene: TRBV14; D gene: TRBD1; CDR3 protein: CASSQPGQRSYEQYF; CDR3 DNA: TGTGCCAGCAGCCAACCGGGACAGAGATCCTACGAGCAGTACTTC
clone size: few; J gene: TRBJ2-5; V gene: TRBV7-2; D gene: TRBD2; CDR3 protein: CASSPGLAEETQYF; CDR3 DNA: TGTGCCAGCAGCCCTGGACTAGCGGAAGAGACCCAGTACTTC
clone size: -; J gene: TRBJ2-1; V gene: TRBV7-8; D gene: TRBD2; CDR3 protein: CASSLDRPSAGGGFF; CDR3 DNA: TGTGCCAGCAGCTTAGATAGGCCTTCCGCGGGAGGAGGGTTCTTC
clone size: few; J gene: TRBJ2-1; V gene: TRBV7-2; D gene: TRBD2; CDR3 protein: CASSQAGTIPNNEQFF; CDR3 DNA: TGTGCCAGCAGTCAAGCAGGGACTATTCCCAACAATGAGCAGTTCTTC
clone size: few; J gene: TRBJ2-2; V gene: TRBV7-2; D gene: -; CDR3 protein: CASSPGTRAGELFF; CDR3 DNA: TGTGCCAGCAGCCCCGGGACGCGGGCCGGGGAGCTGTTTTTT
clone size: few; J gene: TRBJ1-3; V gene: TRBV6-6; D gene: -; CDR3 protein: CASSSPGISGNTIYF; CDR3 DNA: TGTGCCAGCAGTTCACCCGGGATCTCTGGAAACACCATATATTTT
clone size: -; J gene: TRBJ2-3; V gene: TRBV5-4; D gene: -; CDR3 protein: CASSPPGRPGPSTDTQYF; CDR3 DNA: TGTGCCAGCAGCCCCCCGGGTCGTCCAGGGCCTAGCACAGATACGCAGTATTTT
clone size: few; J gene: TRBJ2-2; V gene: TRBV6-6; D gene: -; CDR3 protein: CASNIASGELFF; CDR3 DNA: TGTGCCAGCAATATAGCCTCCGGGGAGCTGTTTTTT
clone size: few; J gene: TRBJ2-1; V gene: TRBV6-5; D gene: -; CDR3 protein: CASSSTTRGSYNEQFF; CDR3 DNA: TGTGCCAGCAGTTCGACAACTAGGGGGTCCTACAATGAGCAGTTCTTC
clone size: few; J gene: TRBJ2-3; V gene: TRBV4-2; D gene: -; CDR3 protein: CASSQDVGDTQYF; CDR3 DNA: TGTGCCAGCAGCCAAGATGTAGGAGATACGCAGTATTTT
clone size: few; J gene: TRBJ2-7; V gene: TRBV14; D gene: -; CDR3 protein: CASRGRDGEQYF; CDR3 DNA: TGTGCCAGCAGGGGCAGGGATGGGGAGCAGTACTTC
clone size: few; J gene: TRBJ2-5; V gene: TRBV7-2; D gene: -; CDR3 protein: CASSLDVGVTQYF; CDR3 DNA: TGTGCCAGCAGCTTAGATGTTGGGGTGACCCAGTACTTC
clone size: many; J gene: TRBJ1-1; V gene: TRBV13; D gene: TRBD1; CDR3 protein: CASKKRQGAFTEAFF; CDR3 DNA: TGTGCCAGCAAGAAACGACAGGGGGCCTTCACTGAAGCTTTCTTT
clone size: -; J gene: TRBJ1-1; V gene: TRBV28; D gene: -; CDR3 protein: CATPPASVGTNTEAFF; CDR3 DNA: TGTGCCACACCCCCCGCGAGTGTTGGGACGAACACTGAAGCTTTCTTT
clone size: many; J gene: TRBJ2-1; V gene: TRBV7-2; D gene: TRBD2; CDR3 protein: CASSSRLAREQFF; CDR3 DNA: TGTGCCAGCAGCTCCCGACTAGCGCGTGAGCAGTTCTTC
clone size: few; J gene: TRBJ2-1; V gene: TRBV6-6; D gene: -; CDR3 protein: CASSYRVADRNEQFF; CDR3 DNA: TGTGCCAGCAGTTACCGAGTAGCGGACCGCAATGAGCAGTTCTTC
clone size: few; J gene: TRBJ1-2; V gene: TRBV28; D gene: -; CDR3 protein: CASSGTSYGYTF; CDR3 DNA: TGTGCCAGCAGCGGGACCTCCTATGGCTACACCTTC
clone size: many; J gene: TRBJ2-1; V gene: TRBV6-1; D gene: -; CDR3 protein: CASERGYYNEQFF; CDR3 DNA: TGTGCCAGTGAGAGAGGGTACTACAATGAGCAGTTCTTC
clone size: few; J gene: TRBJ2-1; V gene: TRBV4-1; D gene: -; CDR3 protein: CASSQDVTTNNEQFF; CDR3 DNA: TGCGCCAGCAGCCAAGATGTCACTACCAACAATGAGCAGTTCTTC
clone size: many; J gene: TRBJ1-5; V gene: TRBV6-5; D gene: -; CDR3 protein: CASSSNREEPQHF; CDR3 DNA: TGTGCCAGCAGTTCTAACAGGGAAGAGCCCCAGCATTTT
clone size: -; J gene: TRBJ1-1; V gene: TRBV7-9; D gene: TRBD1; CDR3 protein: CASSLRQGLSTEAFF; CDR3 DNA: TGTGCCAGCAGCTTAAGACAGGGTTTAAGCACTGAAGCTTTCTTT